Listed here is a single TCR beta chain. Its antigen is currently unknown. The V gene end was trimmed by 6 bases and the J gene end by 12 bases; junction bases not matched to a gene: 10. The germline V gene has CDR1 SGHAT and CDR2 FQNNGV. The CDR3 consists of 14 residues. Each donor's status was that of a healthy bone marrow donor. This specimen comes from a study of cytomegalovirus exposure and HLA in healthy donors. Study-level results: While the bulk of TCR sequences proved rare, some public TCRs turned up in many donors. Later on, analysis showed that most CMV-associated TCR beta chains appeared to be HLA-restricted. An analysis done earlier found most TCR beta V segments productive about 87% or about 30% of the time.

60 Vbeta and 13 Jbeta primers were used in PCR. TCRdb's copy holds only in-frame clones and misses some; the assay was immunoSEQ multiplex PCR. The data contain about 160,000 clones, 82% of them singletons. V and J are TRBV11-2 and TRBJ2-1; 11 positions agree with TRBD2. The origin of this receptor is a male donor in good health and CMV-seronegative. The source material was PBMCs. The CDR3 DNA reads TGTGCCAGCAGTCTAGGACTAGCGGGTTCTGGGCAGTTCTTC. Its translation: CASSLGLAGSGQFF.